The rows below give T cell receptor beta chains drawn from one sample of a study of blood T cells in healthy people across ages. TCRdb re-analysed the 5' RACE reads in MiXCR, keeping a single row per CDR3 protein. The sample contains about 1.4 million distinct CDR3 sequences, 59% of which appear only once. Sequenced material: blood. Receptors were obtained from a man between 18 and 35 years old in good health. Each CDR3 is given with its conserved first and last residue. Each record gives: V gene, D gene, J gene, clone size, CDR3 DNA, CDR3 protein. D genes are given only for firm matches. The size entry is marked missing in some rows and otherwise reads once, few, many or a size class.

>TRBV20-1|-|TRBJ1-1|once
TGCAGTGCTACGCGAGGACAGTCCAACACTGAAGCTTTCTTT
CSATRGQSNTEAFF
>TRBV7-6|-|TRBJ2-7|-
TGTGCCAGCAGCCTCCGGGCCCCTGGCTACGAGCAGTACTTC
CASSLRAPGYEQYF
>TRBV7-2|-|TRBJ2-5|-
TGTGCCAGCAGCCGAGGACAGCGAGGGGAGACCCAGTACTTC
CASSRGQRGETQYF
>TRBV15|TRBD2|TRBJ2-7|-
TGTGCCACCAGACCGAGCGGGATCTTCTACGAGCAGTACTTC
CATRPSGIFYEQYF
>TRBV10-3|-|TRBJ1-4|once
TGTGCCATCAGTGAAACTGAAAAACTGTTTTTT
CAISETEKLFF
>TRBV4-1|-|TRBJ2-5|-
TGCGCCAGCAGCCAAGATGGGGGGCTCTTAGAGACCCAGTACTTC
CASSQDGGLLETQYF
>TRBV9|-|TRBJ2-3|-
TGTGCCAGCAGCTCCGCCCCAGATACGAAGTATTTT
CASSSAPDTKYF
>TRBV28|TRBD2|TRBJ2-1|-
TGTGCCGCGAGGACTAGAGGGTACAATGAGCAGTTCTTC
CAARTRGYNEQFF
>TRBV19|-|TRBJ2-6|-
TGTGCCAGTAGCACCCTTGGCTGGGGGCAAGGGGCCAACGTCCTGACTTTC
CASSTLGWGQGANVLTF
>TRBV28|-|TRBJ1-6|-
TGTGCCAGCAAGGGTCCAAATTCCAATTCACCCCTCCACTTT
CASKGPNSNSPLHF
>TRBV4-3|TRBD1|TRBJ2-2|many
TGCGCCAGCAGCCAGGGTCCCGGGACAGGCCACATACAGGATCTGTTTTTT
CASSQGPGTGHIQDLFF
>TRBV7-2|-|TRBJ2-5|-
TGTGCCAGCAGCTTATTAAAGATTGGGGAGACCCAGTACTTC
CASSLLKIGETQYF
>TRBV20-1|-|TRBJ2-2|-
TGCAGTGCTAGAGATAGGGGCGGGAAAGGACGGACCGGGGAGCTGTTTTTT
CSARDRGGKGRTGELFF
>TRBV20-1|-|TRBJ2-7|-
TGCAGTGCCAAGAGCGGAGCTACCTACGAGCAGTACTTC
CSAKSGATYEQYF
>TRBV7-8|TRBD1|TRBJ2-1|once
TGTGCCACCACAGGGGGCAGGGGAATCCAGTTCTTC
CATTGGRGIQFF
>TRBV5-5|-|TRBJ1-2|-
TGTGCCAGCAGCTCCGAGTACGCCTATGGCTACACCTTC
CASSSEYAYGYTF
>TRBV6-5|-|TRBJ2-7|few
TGTGCCAGCAAAAGGACAGCTATCTACGAGCAGTACTTC
CASKRTAIYEQYF
>TRBV20-1|-|TRBJ2-7|-
TGCAGTGCCCATCTTCAGACAGGATTTTACGAGCAGTACTTC
CSAHLQTGFYEQYF
>TRBV20-1|TRBD2|TRBJ2-7|-
TGCAGTGCTAGAGATGTCCTAGCGGGATACTACGAGCAGTACTTC
CSARDVLAGYYEQYF
>TRBV2|-|TRBJ2-5|many
TGTGCCAGCAGTGAGACCCAGTACTTC
CASSETQYF
>TRBV7-2|-|TRBJ1-6|-
TGTGCCAGCACCTTACAGGGAATCCGATATTCACCCCTCCACTTT
CASTLQGIRYSPLHF
>TRBV5-1|-|TRBJ2-7|-
TGCGCCAGCAGCTTAACCCCGGGAACCTACGAGCAGTACTTC
CASSLTPGTYEQYF
>TRBV7-2|TRBD1|TRBJ2-2|-
TGTGCCAGCGGCTCCAGGACAGGGGGCATCGGGGAGCTGTTTTTT
CASGSRTGGIGELFF
>TRBV29-1|-|TRBJ2-3|-
TGCAGCGGGGCAGAATCCCCCACTGATACGCAGTATTTT
CSGAESPTDTQYF
>TRBV20-1|-|TRBJ2-7|few
TGCAGTGCTAAATATTCAGGCCGCTACGAGCAGTACTTC
CSAKYSGRYEQYF
>TRBV4-1|TRBD2|TRBJ2-5|few
TGCGCCAGCAGCCAAGACGCGACAGCGGGAGGAGAGACCCAGTACTTC
CASSQDATAGGETQYF
>TRBV12-3/TRBV12-4|TRBD1|TRBJ2-5|-
TGTGCCAGCTTAGGGGGCAGGGTGAACAATGAGCAGTACTTC
CASLGGRVNNEQYF
>TRBV11-2|-|TRBJ2-5|-
TGTGCCAGCAGCTTAGCGGCAGCCAGGGCCCAGTACTTC
CASSLAAARAQYF
>TRBV3-1|-|TRBJ2-5|-
TGTGCCAGCAGCCAAGAGAAGGTAGCGCGGGCCGACCAAGAGACCCAGTACTTC
CASSQEKVARADQETQYF
>TRBV12-3/TRBV12-4|-|TRBJ1-2|-
TGTGCCAGCAGTTTAGAAGGTGGGGCCTATGGCTACACCTTC
CASSLEGGAYGYTF
>TRBV6-6|TRBD2|TRBJ2-2|few
TGTGCCAGCTCGGCGGGAGCGAACACCGGGGAGCTGTTTTTT
CASSAGANTGELFF
>TRBV7-2|-|TRBJ1-2|-
TGTGCCAGCAGCTCGGCAGTCGGAGAGTATGGCTACACCTTC
CASSSAVGEYGYTF
>TRBV14|-|TRBJ1-6|few
TGTGCCAGCAGCCAGACGGGACACCTCTATAATTCACCCCTCCACTTT
CASSQTGHLYNSPLHF
>TRBV7-6|-|TRBJ2-3|-
TGTGCCAGCAGCGCAATAGGGACACGCTTTACAGATACGCAGTATTTT
CASSAIGTRFTDTQYF
>TRBV10-3|-|TRBJ2-4|few
TGTGCCGTCGCGGCAGGGGGGGAGGCCTACATTCAGTACTTC
CAVAAGGEAYIQYF
>TRBV7-2|TRBD2|TRBJ2-7|few
TGTGCCAGCAATGACCTAGCGGCCTACGAGCAGTACTTC
CASNDLAAYEQYF
>TRBV7-2|-|TRBJ1-2|once
TGTGCCAGCAGCTTAGACAGGGTCGCTAACTATGGCTACACCTTC
CASSLDRVANYGYTF